The 9 T cell receptor beta chains given below trace back to one sample, sequenced in a study of cytomegalovirus exposure and HLA in healthy donors. PCR amplification relied on 60 Vbeta primers (plus 13 Jbeta primers). The protocol was immunoSEQ multiplex PCR, while the TCRdb copy is restricted to in-frame clones and leaves out a portion. The sample consists of some 190,000 clones, 75% to 90% of them appearing once. Sequencing input: PBMCs. Source of these receptors: a boy aged 2 to 10 in good health and CMV-seronegative.

V is TRBV7-8 and J is TRBJ2-2; D possibly corresponds to TRBD2 (7 bases). This CDR3 is built from 17 residues. Trimming cost V 6 bases and J 4 bases, with 21 bases left between them. Per the germline V gene, CDR1 is SGHVS and CDR2 is FQNEAQ. CDR3 residues: CASSSPARGGFTGELFF. CDR3 bases: TGTGCCAGCAGTAGCCCGGCAAGGGGGGGGTTCACCGGGGAGCTGTTTTTT.

The chain links TRBV6-1 to TRBJ1-1; D is possibly TRBD1 (6 bases). Germline-derived CDR1 and CDR2 are MNHNS and SASEGT. The V end lost 8 bases, the J end lost 3 bases, and 16 bases lay between the germline ends. This CDR3 region has 14 residues. The CDR3 loop reads CASGEGGHDTEAFF. The CDR3 DNA sequence: TGTGCCAGCGGGGAGGGGGGACATGACACTGAAGCTTTCTTT.

This clone has a single count. This chain's CDR3 is CASRLTGEASYEQYF. The CDR3 region has the DNA TGTGCCAGTCGACTGACGGGTGAGGCGTCCTACGAGCAGTACTTC. The gene calls are TRBV28 and TRBJ2-7; D is ambiguous. V was clipped by 9 bases and J by 1 base, with 19 bases between them. The CDR3 spans 15 residues. The germline V gene encodes CDR1 MDHEN and CDR2 SYDVKM.

J is TRBJ2-1 and V is TRBV9, with a tentative D call TRBD1 (6 bases). In germline, CDR1 is SGDLS, CDR2 YYNGEE. V dropped 2 bases and J dropped 6 bases, with 15 bases sitting between them. The CDR3 sequence is 15 residues long. This CDR3 reads CASSVTGPGLNEQFF. The CDR3 DNA is TGTGCCAGCAGCGTGACAGGTCCAGGTCTCAATGAGCAGTTCTTC.

This clone came up a few times. The V call is TRBV2, the J call TRBJ1-6; D is possibly TRBD1 (5 bases). V was cut by 6 bases and J by 7 bases, with 22 bases left in between. CDR1 and CDR2 from the germline V gene are SNHLY and FYNNEI. This CDR3 spans 17 amino acids. CDR3 in DNA: TGTGCCAGCAGGCCTCCGGGGGGACCGCGGGAAAATTCACCCCTCCACTTT. It is translated as CASRPPGGPRENSPLHF.

The rearrangement links TRBV10-3 to TRBJ2-7; D is unclear. The CDR3 extends over 9 amino acids. V dropped 8 bases and J dropped 12 bases, with 11 bases sitting between them. The germline V gene encodes CDR1 ENHRY and CDR2 SYGVKD. CDR3 nucleotide sequence: TGTGCCATCGGCTCCCCGGGGTACTTC. Amino acid sequence: CAIGSPGYF.

V gene TRBV10-1 combines with J gene TRBJ2-2; possibly TRBD2 for D (5 bases). Deletions cut 7 bases from V and 7 bases from J, with 13 bases between. The CDR3 consists of 13 residues. Germline CDR1 is WNHNN and CDR2 is SYGVQD (reference sequence). CDR3 loop: CASTPDFGGELFF. Written as DNA, the CDR3 is TGCGCCAGCACACCGGACTTCGGCGGGGAGCTGTTTTTT.

The chain has TRBV4-2 and TRBJ2-1; 8 nucleotides align to TRBD2. The trim removed 0 bases at V and 2 bases at J, leaving 12 bases unmatched. Germline V gives CDR1 LGHNA, CDR2 YNFKEQ. The CDR3 consists of 19 residues. CDR3 coding DNA: TGTGCCAGCAGCCAAGAAAGAAAGTTAGGAGCGGGAGCCTACAATGAGCAGTTCTTC. Amino acid sequence: CASSQERKLGAGAYNEQFF.

The chain joins TRBV5-6 to TRBJ1-4, with TRBD1 matching over 9 bases. Germline V gene sequence: CDR1 SGHDT, CDR2 YYEEEE. The CDR3 extends over 17 amino acids. Trimming at V came to 3 bases and at J to 4 bases, leaving 10 bases not matched to a gene. The chain's CDR3 is CASSSPGQGAINEKLFF. The CDR3 DNA sequence: TGTGCCAGCAGCTCACCGGGACAGGGAGCCATTAATGAAAAACTGTTTTTT.